These 16 T cell receptor beta chains were all obtained from the same sample, sequenced in a study of beta chain features in type 1 diabetes. The investigators reverse transcribed all of the isolated RNA, so they sequenced expressed TCRB transcripts. Clones were read by immunoSEQ multiplex PCR, and TCRdb kept only the in-frame ones, dropping some. The table has about 360,000 clones, around 12% seen once. Input material: naive CD4+ T cells from blood. The receptors here all came from a man between 18 and 35 years old in good health.

The rearrangement uses TRBV28 and TRBJ1-1; 10 nucleotides align to TRBD1. The CDR3 covers 13 residues. Germline values: CDR1 MDHEN, CDR2 SYDVKM. Trimming took 6 bases from V and 7 from J; bases not matched to a gene: 5. The CDR3 nucleotides are TGTGCCAGCAGGACAGGGGGCGTGGATGAAGCTTTCTTT. As protein: CASRTGGVDEAFF.

The chain recombines TRBV5-8 with TRBJ1-2; D remains unclear. The germline V and J ends were trimmed by 4 bases and 8 bases, with 18 bases remaining between them. The CDR3 covers 14 residues. CDR1 is SGHTS and CDR2 is YDEGEE in the germline V gene. The CDR3 region has the DNA TGTGCCAGCAGCCCCGGCGGTGGCTCCCTGGGCTACACCTTC. Its translation: CASSPGGGSLGYTF.

V is TRBV9 and J is TRBJ1-2; a weak D match, TRBD1 (6 bases). CDR1 and CDR2 from the germline V gene are SGDLS and YYNGEE. The CDR3 length is 14 residues. Trimming stripped 3 bases from V and 6 bases from J, with 15 bases between. The CDR3 sequence: CASSATYRDHGYTF. In nucleotides, the CDR3 is TGTGCCAGCAGCGCCACATACAGGGACCATGGCTACACCTTC. The entire variable domain, with the rest obtained from reference TRBV9 and TRBJ1-2, is as follows: DSGVTQTPKHLITATGQRVTLRCSPRSGDLSVYWYQQSLDQGLQFLIQYYNGEERAKGNILERFSAQQFPDLHSELNLSSLELGDSALYFCASSATYRDHGYTFGSGTRLTVV.

The chain has TRBV7-9 and TRBJ2-1; maybe TRBD2 (7 bases). The CDR3 is made up of 15 amino acids. CDR1 and CDR2 (germline): SEHNR, FQNEAQ (reference sequence). Between the trimmed V and J ends, which lost 8 bases and 4 bases, there was a span of 18 bases. The CDR3 sequence: CASYEWGGRYNEQFF. DNA of the CDR3: TGTGCCAGCTACGAATGGGGGGGGCGTTACAATGAGCAGTTCTTC.

The chain carries TRBV7-8 and TRBJ2-7; tentatively, D is TRBD1 (5 bases). The V and J ends lost 3 bases and 7 bases respectively, with 16 bases between them. The CDR3 runs 14 residues. Germline CDR1 is SGHVS and CDR2 is FQNEAQ. DNA for the CDR3: TGTGCCAGCAGCTTGGTAGAACGGACAATAGAGCAGTACTTC. Its translation is CASSLVERTIEQYF. Filled out from reference TRBV7-8 and TRBJ2-7, the complete variable domain reads GAGVSQSPRYKVAKRGQDVALRCDPISGHVSLFWYQQALGQGPEFLTYFQNEAQLDKSGLPSDRFFAERPEGSVSTLKIQRTQQEDSAVYLCASSLVERTIEQYFGPGTRLTVT.

This clone was seen only a few times. CDR3 residues: CASSQRRGTANGYTF. In DNA, the CDR3 is TGTGCCAGTAGTCAACGACGGGGGACAGCCAACGGCTACACCTTC. The chain links TRBV19 to TRBJ1-2; 7 bases match TRBD1. CDR1 is LNHDA and CDR2 is SQIVND in the germline V gene (reference sequence). V was pared by 5 bases and J by 8 bases, with 14 bases of the junction left unmatched. There are 15 residues in the CDR3.

The V and J genes are TRBV25-1 and TRBJ2-1; 9 bases map to TRBD2. The CDR3 has 17 residues. V was pared by 3 bases and J by 9 bases, with 15 bases of the junction left unmatched. Germline CDR1 MGHDK, CDR2 SYGVNS. The CDR3 nucleotides are TGTGCCAGCAGTGACTTAGGAGGCGGGAGGGCGGCTGGTGAGCAGTTCTTC. Translation gives CASSDLGGGRAAGEQFF.

This clone was found a few times. The sample carries other DNA sequences with the same CDR3. The J gene is TRBJ1-5, the V gene TRBV30; weak D call: TRBD1 (5 bases). The V end was cut by 0 bases, the J end by 4 bases, with 7 bases between. Germline V gene sequence: CDR1 GTSNPN, CDR2 SVGIG (reference sequence). The CDR3 spans 13 residues. DNA for the CDR3: TGTGCCTGGAGTGTTCAGGGTAATCAGCCCCAGCATTTT. This gives the protein CAWSVQGNQPQHF.

The chain is built from TRBV6-5 and TRBJ2-5, with D uncertain. The CDR3 is made up of 14 amino acids. Germline V lookup: CDR1 MNHEY, CDR2 SVGAGI. V was clipped by 0 bases and J by 2 bases, with 7 bases between them. CDR3 residues: CASSYSTAQETQYF. CDR3 nucleotide sequence: TGTGCCAGCAGTTACTCCACAGCTCAAGAGACCCAGTACTTC.

In its sample, this clone was seen a few times. The chain recombines TRBV11-2 with TRBJ2-1; possibly TRBD1 for D (6 bases). The CDR3 covers 15 residues. The V end was cut by 1 base, the J end by 1 base, with 8 bases between. From germline, CDR1 is SGHAT and CDR2 FQNNGV. This CDR3 reads CASSLAGASYNEQFF. CDR3 DNA: TGTGCCAGCAGCTTAGCAGGGGCTTCCTACAATGAGCAGTTCTTC. Supplemented by reference TRBV11-2 and TRBJ2-1, the full variable domain reads EAGVAQSPRYKIIEKRQSVAFWCNPISGHATLYWYQQILGQGPKLLIQFQNNGVVDDSQLPKDRFSAERLKGVDSTLKIQPAKLEDSAVYLCASSLAGASYNEQFFGPGTRLTVL.

In this sample, this clone turned up a few times. V gene TRBV6-5 combines with J gene TRBJ2-7, with a tentative D call TRBD1 (5 bases). Germline CDR1 reads MNHEY; CDR2 reads SVGAGI. The length of the CDR3 is 14 residues. Trimming took 5 bases from V and 3 from J, leaving 14 bases between them. CDR3: CASSRRGEGYEQYF. The CDR3 region has the DNA TGTGCCAGCAGTAGAAGGGGTGAAGGCTACGAGCAGTACTTC.

V usage is TRBV19 and J usage is TRBJ1-5; 8 positions agree with TRBD1. The CDR3 is 15 residues long. V gave up 6 bases and J gave up 5 bases; unmatched junction bases: 9. Per germline, CDR1 LNHDA and CDR2 SQIVND (reference sequence). The CDR3 loop reads CASRRQGSADQPQHF. As DNA, the CDR3 is TGTGCCAGTAGAAGACAGGGGTCGGCGGATCAGCCCCAGCATTTT.

A few counts support this clone. V is TRBV28 and J is TRBJ2-7, with D perhaps TRBD2 (6 bases). V lost 11 bases and J lost 3, with 17 bases in between. Germline lookup yields CDR1 MDHEN and CDR2 SYDVKM. The CDR3 contains 13 residues. As DNA, the CDR3 is TGTGCCTGCGGGGCCCCACTTCTCTACGAGCAGTACTTC. Its translation: CACGAPLLYEQYF.

This clone came up a few times. The chain carries TRBV4-3 and TRBJ1-4, with D unclear. CDR3 length: 13 residues. The ends were cut back, 1 base at V and 8 bases at J, with 8 bases in the middle. Germline V gene data show CDR1 as LGHNA and CDR2 as YSLEER. The CDR3, as DNA: TGCGCCAGCAGCCAAGGTTTCGAGGAAAAACTGTTTTTT. Amino acid sequence: CASSQGFEEKLFF.

This clone was detected ten times or more. The chain links TRBV29-1 to TRBJ2-2; 10 bases agree with TRBD1. CDR3 length equals 13 residues. V lost 6 bases and J lost 4; bases outside the gene matches: 2. Germline V lookup: CDR1 SQVTM, CDR2 ANQGSEA. Here the CDR3 DNA reads TGCAGCGTCAGGACAGGGGGCACCGGGGAGCTGTTTTTT. It specifies CSVRTGGTGELFF.

A few counts support this clone. The chain has TRBV7-3 and TRBJ2-7, with 9 bases matching TRBD1. The ends lost 5 bases at V and 7 bases at J; junction bases unmatched: 9. Germline V gives CDR1 SGHTA, CDR2 FQGTGA. The CDR3 has 14 amino acids. CDR3 in amino acids: CASSHGQGSGEQYF. CDR3 DNA: TGTGCCAGCAGCCACGGACAGGGGTCAGGAGAGCAGTACTTC.